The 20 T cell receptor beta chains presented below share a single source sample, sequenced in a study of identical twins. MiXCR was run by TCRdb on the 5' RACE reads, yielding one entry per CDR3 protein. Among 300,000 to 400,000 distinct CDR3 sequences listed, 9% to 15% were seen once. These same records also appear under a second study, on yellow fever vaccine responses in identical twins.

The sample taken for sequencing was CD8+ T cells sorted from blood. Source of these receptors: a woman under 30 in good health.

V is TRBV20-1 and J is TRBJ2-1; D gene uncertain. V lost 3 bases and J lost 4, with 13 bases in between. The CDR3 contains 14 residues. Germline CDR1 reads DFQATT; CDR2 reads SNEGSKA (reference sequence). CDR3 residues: CSASVQPEYNEQFF. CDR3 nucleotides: TGCAGTGCTAGCGTCCAGCCGGAGTACAATGAGCAGTTCTTC.

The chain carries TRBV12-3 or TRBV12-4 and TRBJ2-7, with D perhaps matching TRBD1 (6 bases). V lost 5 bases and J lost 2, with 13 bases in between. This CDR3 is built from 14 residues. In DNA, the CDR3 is TGTGCCAGCAGTCCACCGACAGGCCCCTACGAGCAGTACTTC. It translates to CASSPPTGPYEQYF.

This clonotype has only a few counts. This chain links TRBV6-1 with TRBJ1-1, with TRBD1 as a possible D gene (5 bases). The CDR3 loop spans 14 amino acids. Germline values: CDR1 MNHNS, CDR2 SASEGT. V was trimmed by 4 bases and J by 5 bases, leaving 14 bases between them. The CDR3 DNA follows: TGTGCCAGCAGTGGGACCTCTGAGGGGACTGAAGCTTTCTTT. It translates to CASSGTSEGTEAFF.

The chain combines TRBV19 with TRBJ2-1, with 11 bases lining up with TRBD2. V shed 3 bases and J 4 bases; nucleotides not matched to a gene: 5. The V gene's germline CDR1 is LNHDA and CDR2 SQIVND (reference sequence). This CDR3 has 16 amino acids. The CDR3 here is CASSITSGGRYNEQFF. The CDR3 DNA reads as TGTGCCAGTAGTATCACTAGCGGGGGACGATACAATGAGCAGTTCTTC.

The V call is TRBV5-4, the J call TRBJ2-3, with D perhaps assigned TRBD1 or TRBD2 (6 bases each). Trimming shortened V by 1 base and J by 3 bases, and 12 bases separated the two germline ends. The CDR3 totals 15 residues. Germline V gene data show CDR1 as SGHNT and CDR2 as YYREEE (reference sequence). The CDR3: CASSLFGGGTDTQYF. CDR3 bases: TGTGCCAGCAGCTTGTTCGGGGGCGGGACAGATACGCAGTATTTT.

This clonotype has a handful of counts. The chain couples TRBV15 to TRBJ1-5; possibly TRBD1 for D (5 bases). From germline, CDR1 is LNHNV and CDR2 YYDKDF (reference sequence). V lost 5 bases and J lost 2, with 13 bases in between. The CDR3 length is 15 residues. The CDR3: CATSEWGGRNQPQHF. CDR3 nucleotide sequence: TGTGCCACCAGCGAGTGGGGGGGTCGCAATCAGCCCCAGCATTTT.

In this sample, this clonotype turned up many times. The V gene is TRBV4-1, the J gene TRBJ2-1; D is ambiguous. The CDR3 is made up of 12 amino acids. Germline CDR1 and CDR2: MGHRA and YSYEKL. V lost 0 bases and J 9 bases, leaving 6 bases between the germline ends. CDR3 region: CASSQDGLEQFF. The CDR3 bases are TGCGCCAGCAGCCAAGACGGCCTTGAGCAGTTCTTC.

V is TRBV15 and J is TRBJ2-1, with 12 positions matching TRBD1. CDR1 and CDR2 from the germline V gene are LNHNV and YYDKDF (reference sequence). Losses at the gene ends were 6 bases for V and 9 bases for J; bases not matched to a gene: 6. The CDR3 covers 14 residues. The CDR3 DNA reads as TGTGCCACCAGGATCGGGACAGGGGGCCTTGAGCAGTTCTTC. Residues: CATRIGTGGLEQFF.

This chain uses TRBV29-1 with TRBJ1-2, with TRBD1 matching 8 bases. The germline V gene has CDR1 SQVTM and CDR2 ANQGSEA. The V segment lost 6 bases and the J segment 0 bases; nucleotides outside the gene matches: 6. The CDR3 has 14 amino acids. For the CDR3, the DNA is TGCAGCGTGGAGACAGGGGAAACTAACTATGGCTACACCTTC. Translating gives CSVETGETNYGYTF.

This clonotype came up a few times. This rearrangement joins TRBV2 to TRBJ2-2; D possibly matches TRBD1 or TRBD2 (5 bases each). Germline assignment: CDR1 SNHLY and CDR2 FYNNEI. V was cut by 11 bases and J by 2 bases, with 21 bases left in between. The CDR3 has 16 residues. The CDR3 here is CAGSRATGPNTGELFF. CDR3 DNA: TGTGCCGGATCTCGCGCCACGGGACCAAACACCGGGGAGCTGTTTTTT.

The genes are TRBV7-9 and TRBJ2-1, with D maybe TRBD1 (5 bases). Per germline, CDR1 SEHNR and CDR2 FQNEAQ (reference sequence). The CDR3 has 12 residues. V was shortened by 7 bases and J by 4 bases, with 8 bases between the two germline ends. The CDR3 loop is CASKDRYNEQFF. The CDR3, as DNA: TGTGCCAGCAAAGACAGATACAATGAGCAGTTCTTC.

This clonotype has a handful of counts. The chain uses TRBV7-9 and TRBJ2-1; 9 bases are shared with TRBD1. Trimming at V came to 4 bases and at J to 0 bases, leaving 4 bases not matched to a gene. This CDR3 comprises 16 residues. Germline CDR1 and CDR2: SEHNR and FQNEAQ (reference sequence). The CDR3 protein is CASSSQDRGSYNEQFF. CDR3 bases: TGTGCCAGCAGCTCGCAGGACAGGGGCTCCTACAATGAGCAGTTCTTC.

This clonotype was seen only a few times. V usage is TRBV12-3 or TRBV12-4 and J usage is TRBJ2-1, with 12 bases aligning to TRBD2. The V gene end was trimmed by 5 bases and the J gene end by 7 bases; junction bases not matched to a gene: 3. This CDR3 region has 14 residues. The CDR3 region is CASSEGTSGNEQFF. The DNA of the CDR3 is TGTGCCAGCAGTGAGGGGACTAGCGGGAATGAGCAGTTCTTC.

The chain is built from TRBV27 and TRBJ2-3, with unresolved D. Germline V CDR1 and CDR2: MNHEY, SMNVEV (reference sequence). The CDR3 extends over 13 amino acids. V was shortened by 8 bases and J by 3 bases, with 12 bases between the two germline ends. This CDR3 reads CASSSGLTDTQYF. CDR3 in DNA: TGTGCCAGCTCGTCCGGGCTTACAGATACGCAGTATTTT.

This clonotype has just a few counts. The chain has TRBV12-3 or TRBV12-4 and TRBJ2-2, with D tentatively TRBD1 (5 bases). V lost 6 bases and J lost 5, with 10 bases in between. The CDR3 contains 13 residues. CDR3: CASRGYRTGELFF. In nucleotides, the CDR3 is TGTGCCAGCAGGGGGTACAGGACCGGGGAGCTGTTTTTT.

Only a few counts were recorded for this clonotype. DNA of the CDR3: TGTGCCAGTGGACTAGCGGGAGGTGTCAATGAGCAGTTCTTC. Translated, it gives CASGLAGGVNEQFF. The chain is built from TRBV27 and TRBJ2-1; the match to TRBD2 covers 14 bases. The J segment lost 6 bases and the V segment lost 9 bases, leaving 4 bases of the junction unmatched. CDR3 length: 14 residues. Germline assignment: CDR1 MNHEY and CDR2 SMNVEV (reference sequence).

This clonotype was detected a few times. CDR3 residues: CASSYQREFYEQYF. The CDR3 DNA reads as TGTGCCAGCAGTTATCAGCGGGAGTTCTACGAGCAGTACTTC. The rearrangement uses TRBV6-5 and TRBJ2-7; 8 nucleotides line up with TRBD2. CDR1 is MNHEY and CDR2 is SVGAGI in the germline V gene. The CDR3 loop spans 14 amino acids. Losses at the gene ends were 3 bases for V and 3 bases for J; bases not matched to a gene: 4.

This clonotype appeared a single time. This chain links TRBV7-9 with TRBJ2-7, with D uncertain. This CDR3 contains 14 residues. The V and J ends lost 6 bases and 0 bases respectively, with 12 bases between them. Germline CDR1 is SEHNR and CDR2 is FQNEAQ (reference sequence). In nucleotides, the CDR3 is TGTGCCAGCAGTAACCTAGGGAACTCCTACGAGCAGTACTTC. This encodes CASSNLGNSYEQYF.

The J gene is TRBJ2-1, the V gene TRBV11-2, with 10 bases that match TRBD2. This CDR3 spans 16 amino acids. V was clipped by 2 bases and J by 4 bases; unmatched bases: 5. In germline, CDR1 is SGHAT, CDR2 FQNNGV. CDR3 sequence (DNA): TGTGCCAGCAGCTTACTAGCGGGAGTTTGGTACAATGAGCAGTTCTTC. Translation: CASSLLAGVWYNEQFF.

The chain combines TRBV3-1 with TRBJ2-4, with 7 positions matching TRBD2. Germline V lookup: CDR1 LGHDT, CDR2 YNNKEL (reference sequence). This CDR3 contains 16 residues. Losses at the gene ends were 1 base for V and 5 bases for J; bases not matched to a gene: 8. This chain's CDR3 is CASSQGFGLGENIQYF. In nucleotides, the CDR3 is TGTGCCAGCAGCCAAGGCTTCGGACTAGGGGAAAACATTCAGTACTTC.